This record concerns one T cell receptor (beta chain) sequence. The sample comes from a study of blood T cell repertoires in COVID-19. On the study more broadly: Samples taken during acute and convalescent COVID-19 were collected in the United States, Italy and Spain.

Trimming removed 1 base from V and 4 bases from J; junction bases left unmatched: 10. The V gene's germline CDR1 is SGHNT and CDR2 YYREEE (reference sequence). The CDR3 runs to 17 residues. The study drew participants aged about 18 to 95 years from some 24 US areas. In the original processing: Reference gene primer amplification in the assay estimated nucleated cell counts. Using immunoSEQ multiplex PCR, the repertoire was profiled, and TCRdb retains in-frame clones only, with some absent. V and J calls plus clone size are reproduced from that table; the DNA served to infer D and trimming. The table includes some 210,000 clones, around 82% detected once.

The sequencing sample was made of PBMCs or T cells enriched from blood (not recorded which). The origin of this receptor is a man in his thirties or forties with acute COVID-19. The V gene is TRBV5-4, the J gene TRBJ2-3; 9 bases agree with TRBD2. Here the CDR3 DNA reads TGTGCCAGCAGCTTGACCCGTGGCGGGGGGGCGTCAGATACGCAGTATTTT. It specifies CASSLTRGGGASDTQYF.